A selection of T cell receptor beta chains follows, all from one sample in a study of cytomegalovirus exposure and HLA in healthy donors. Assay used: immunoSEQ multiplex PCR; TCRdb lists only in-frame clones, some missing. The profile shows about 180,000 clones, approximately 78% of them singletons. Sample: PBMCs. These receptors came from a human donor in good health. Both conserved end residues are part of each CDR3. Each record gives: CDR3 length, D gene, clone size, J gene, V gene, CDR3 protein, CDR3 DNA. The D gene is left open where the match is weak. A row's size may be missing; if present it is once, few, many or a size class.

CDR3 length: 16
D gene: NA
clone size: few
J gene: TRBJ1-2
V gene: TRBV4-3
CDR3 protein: CASSQEYLGGDYGYTF
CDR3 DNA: TGCGCCAGCAGCCAAGAGTATTTAGGAGGTGACTATGGCTACACCTTC

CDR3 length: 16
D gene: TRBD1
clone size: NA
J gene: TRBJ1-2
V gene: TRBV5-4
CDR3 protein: CASSLTGGNYGYGYTF
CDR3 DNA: TGTGCCAGCAGCTTAACAGGGGGCAATTATGGGTATGGCTACACCTTC

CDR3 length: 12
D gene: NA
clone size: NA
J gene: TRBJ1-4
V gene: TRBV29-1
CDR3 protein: CSVVAGNEKLFF
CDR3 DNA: TGCAGCGTTGTGGCGGGGAATGAAAAACTGTTTTTT

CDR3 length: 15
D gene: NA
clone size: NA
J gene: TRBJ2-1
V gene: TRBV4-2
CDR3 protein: CASSQDASANNEQFF
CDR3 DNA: TGTGCCAGCAGCCAAGATGCTAGCGCAAACAATGAGCAGTTCTTC

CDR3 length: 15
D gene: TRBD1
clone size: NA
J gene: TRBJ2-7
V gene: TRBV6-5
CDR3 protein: CASSGTETGFYEQYF
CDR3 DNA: TGTGCCAGCAGTGGGACCGAGACAGGGTTCTACGAGCAGTACTTC

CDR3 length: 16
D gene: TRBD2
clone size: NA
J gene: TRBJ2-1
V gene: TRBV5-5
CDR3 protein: CASRPPSGGAYNEQFF
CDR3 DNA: TGTGCCAGCAGGCCGCCTAGCGGGGGGGCCTACAATGAGCAGTTCTTC

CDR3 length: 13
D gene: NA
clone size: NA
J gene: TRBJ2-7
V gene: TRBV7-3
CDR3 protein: CASSLNRGDAQYF
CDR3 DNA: TGTGCCAGCAGCTTAAATCGCGGGGACGCGCAGTACTTC

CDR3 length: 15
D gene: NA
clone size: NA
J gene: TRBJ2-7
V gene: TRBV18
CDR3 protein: CASSLGPATSYEQYF
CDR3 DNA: TGTGCCAGCTCGCTGGGGCCAGCTACCTCCTACGAGCAGTACTTC

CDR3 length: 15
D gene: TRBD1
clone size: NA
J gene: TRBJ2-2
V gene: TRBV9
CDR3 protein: CASSADRGTIGELFF
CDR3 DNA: TGTGCCAGCAGCGCCGACAGGGGGACCATCGGGGAGCTGTTTTTT

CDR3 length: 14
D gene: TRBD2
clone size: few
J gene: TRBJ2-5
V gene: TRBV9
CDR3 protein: CASSPWGGGETQYF
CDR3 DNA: TGTGCCAGCAGCCCCTGGGGGGGAGGAGAGACCCAGTACTTC

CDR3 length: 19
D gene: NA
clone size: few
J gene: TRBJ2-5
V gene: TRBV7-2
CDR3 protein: CASSPRLGTVRRARETQYF
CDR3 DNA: TGTGCCAGCAGCCCCCGTCTAGGGACAGTAAGGAGGGCCCGGGAGACCCAGTACTTC

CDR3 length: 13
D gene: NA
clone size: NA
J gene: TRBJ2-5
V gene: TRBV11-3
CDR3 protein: CASSLASDGAQYF
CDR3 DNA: TGTGCCAGCAGCTTAGCCTCCGATGGAGCCCAGTACTTC

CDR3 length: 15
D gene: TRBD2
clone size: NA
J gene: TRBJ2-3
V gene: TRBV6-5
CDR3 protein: CASRLAGLVADTQYF
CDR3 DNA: TGTGCCAGCAGACTAGCGGGGCTTGTGGCAGATACGCAGTATTTT

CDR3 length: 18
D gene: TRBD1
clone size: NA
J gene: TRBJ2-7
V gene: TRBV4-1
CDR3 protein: CASSQDSQIRTGAYEQYF
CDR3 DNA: TGCGCCAGCAGCCAAGATTCACAGATTAGGACAGGGGCGTACGAGCAGTACTTC

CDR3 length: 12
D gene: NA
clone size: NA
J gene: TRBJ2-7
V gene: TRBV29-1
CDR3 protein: CSAFGQTYEQYF
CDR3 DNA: TGCAGCGCTTTTGGACAGACCTACGAGCAGTACTTC

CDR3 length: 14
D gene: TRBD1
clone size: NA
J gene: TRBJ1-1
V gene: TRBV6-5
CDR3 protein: CASSYGTVNTEAFF
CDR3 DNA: TGTGCCAGCAGTTACGGGACAGTGAACACTGAAGCTTTCTTT

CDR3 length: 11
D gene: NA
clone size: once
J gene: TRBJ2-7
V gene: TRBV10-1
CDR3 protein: CASGGSYEQYF
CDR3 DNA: TGCGCCAGCGGGGGGTCCTACGAGCAGTACTTC

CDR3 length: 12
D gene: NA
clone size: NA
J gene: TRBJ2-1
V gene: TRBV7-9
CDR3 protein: CASSLYGDEQFF
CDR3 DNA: TGTGCCAGCAGCTTATACGGAGATGAGCAGTTCTTC

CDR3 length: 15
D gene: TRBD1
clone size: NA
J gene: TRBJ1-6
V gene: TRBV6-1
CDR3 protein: CASSGGTGLGSPLHF
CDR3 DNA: TGTGCCAGCAGTGGAGGGACAGGGTTAGGTTCACCCCTCCACTTT

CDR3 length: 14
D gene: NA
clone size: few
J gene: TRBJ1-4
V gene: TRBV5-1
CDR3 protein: CASSSSATNEKLFF
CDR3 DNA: TGCGCCAGCAGCTCGAGTGCAACTAATGAAAAACTGTTTTTT

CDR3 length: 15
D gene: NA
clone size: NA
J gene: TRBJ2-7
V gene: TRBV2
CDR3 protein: CASSGVRGRSYEQYF
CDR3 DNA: TGTGCCAGCAGCGGAGTCAGGGGGAGGTCCTACGAGCAGTACTTC

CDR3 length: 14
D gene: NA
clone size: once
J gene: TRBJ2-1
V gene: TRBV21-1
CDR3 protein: CASSIGQGCYEQFF
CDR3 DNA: TGTGCCAGCAGCATCGGACAGGGGTGTTATGAGCAGTTCTTC

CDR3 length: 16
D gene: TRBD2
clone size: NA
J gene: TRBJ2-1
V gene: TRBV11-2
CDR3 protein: CASSLAAGGSYNEQFF
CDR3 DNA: TGTGCCAGCAGCTTAGCGGCGGGGGGGTCCTACAATGAGCAGTTCTTC

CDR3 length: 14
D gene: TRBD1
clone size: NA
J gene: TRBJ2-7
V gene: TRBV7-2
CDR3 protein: CASSPTGGDYEQYF
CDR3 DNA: TGTGCCAGCAGCCCAACAGGGGGAGACTACGAGCAGTACTTC

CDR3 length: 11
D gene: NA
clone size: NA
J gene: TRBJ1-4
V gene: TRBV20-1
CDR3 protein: CSASRGEKLFF
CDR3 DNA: TGCAGTGCTAGCCGGGGGGAAAAACTGTTTTTT

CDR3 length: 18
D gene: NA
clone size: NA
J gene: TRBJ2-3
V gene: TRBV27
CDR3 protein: CASSSRGDTYSPTDTQYF
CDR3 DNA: TGTGCCAGCAGTTCCCGGGGGGACACCTATTCACCCACAGATACGCAGTATTTT

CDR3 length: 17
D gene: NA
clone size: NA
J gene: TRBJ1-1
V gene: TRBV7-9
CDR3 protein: CASSLRSGREGDTEAFF
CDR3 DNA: TGTGCCAGCAGCTTACGGTCTGGCCGCGAGGGGGACACTGAAGCTTTCTTT

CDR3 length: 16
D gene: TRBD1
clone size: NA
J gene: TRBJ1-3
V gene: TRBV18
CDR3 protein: CASSPPGQGAGNTIYF
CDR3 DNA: TGTGCCAGCTCACCTCCGGGACAGGGGGCTGGAAACACCATATATTTT

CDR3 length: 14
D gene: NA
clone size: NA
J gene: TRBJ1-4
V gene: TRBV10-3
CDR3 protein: CAIRVRAFNEKLFF
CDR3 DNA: TGTGCCATCAGGGTCAGGGCCTTTAATGAAAAACTGTTTTTT

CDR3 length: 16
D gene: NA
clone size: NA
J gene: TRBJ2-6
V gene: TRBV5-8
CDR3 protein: CASSLLWLSGANVLTF
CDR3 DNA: TGTGCCAGCAGCTTGCTCTGGCTCTCTGGGGCCAACGTCCTGACTTTC

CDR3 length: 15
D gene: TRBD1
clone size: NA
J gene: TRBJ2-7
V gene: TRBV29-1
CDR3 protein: CSVILVDRVAYEQYF
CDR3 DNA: TGCAGCGTCATCCTCGTGGACAGGGTTGCCTACGAGCAGTACTTC

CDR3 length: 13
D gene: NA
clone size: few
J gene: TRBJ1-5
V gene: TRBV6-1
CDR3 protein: CASSALQGQPQHF
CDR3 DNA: TGTGCCAGCAGTGCCCTACAGGGTCAGCCCCAGCATTTT

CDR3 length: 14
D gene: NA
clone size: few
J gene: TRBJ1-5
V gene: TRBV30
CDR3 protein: CAFSQGLGNQPQHF
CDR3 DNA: TGTGCCTTCTCTCAGGGGCTTGGCAATCAGCCCCAGCATTTT

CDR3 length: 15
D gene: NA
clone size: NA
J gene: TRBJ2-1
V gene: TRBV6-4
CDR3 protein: CASSDSPGHYNEQFF
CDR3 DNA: TGTGCCAGCAGTGACTCGCCGGGACACTACAATGAGCAGTTCTTC

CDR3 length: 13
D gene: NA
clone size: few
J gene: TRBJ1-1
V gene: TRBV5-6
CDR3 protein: CASSLSGPAEAFF
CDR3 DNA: TGTGCCAGCAGCTTGTCAGGGCCGGCTGAAGCTTTCTTT

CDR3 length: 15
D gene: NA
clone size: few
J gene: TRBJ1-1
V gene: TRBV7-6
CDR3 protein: CASSFSPLQGTEAFF
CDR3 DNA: TGTGCCAGCAGCTTTTCCCCATTACAGGGTACTGAAGCTTTCTTT

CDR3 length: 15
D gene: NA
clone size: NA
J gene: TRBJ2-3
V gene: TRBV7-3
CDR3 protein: CASNQGGQGSDTQYF
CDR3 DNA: TGTGCCAGCAACCAAGGAGGCCAGGGGTCAGATACGCAGTATTTT

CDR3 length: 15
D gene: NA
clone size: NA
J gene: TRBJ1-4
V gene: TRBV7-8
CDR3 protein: CASIKQNREGEKLFF
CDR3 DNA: TGTGCCAGCATCAAACAAAACCGGGAAGGTGAAAAACTGTTTTTT

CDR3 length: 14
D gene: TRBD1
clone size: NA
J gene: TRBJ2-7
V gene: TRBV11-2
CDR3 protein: CASSPGQQIYEQYF
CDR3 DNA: TGTGCCAGCAGCCCGGGACAGCAGATCTACGAGCAGTACTTC

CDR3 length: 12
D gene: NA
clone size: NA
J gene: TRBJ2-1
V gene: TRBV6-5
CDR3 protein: CASSYVGGEQFF
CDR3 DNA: TGTGCCAGCAGTTACGTCGGGGGTGAGCAGTTCTTC

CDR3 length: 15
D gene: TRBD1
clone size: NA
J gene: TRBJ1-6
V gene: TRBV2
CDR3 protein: CASSEEDRGYSPLHF
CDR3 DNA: TGTGCCAGCAGTGAGGAGGACAGGGGGTATTCACCCCTCCACTTT

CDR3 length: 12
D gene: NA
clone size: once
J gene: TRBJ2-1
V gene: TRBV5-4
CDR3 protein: CASSPPGNEQFF
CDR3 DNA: TGTGCCAGCAGCCCCCCCGGCAATGAGCAGTTCTTC

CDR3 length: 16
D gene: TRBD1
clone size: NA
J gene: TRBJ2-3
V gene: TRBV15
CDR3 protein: CATSRDPGQGAHTQYF
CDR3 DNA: TGTGCCACCAGCAGAGATCCTGGACAGGGGGCCCATACGCAGTATTTT

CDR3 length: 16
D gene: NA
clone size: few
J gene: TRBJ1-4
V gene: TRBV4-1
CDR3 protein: CASSQEGGRGQEKLFF
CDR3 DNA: TGCGCCAGCAGCCAAGAGGGGGGGCGTGGGCAGGAAAAACTGTTTTTT

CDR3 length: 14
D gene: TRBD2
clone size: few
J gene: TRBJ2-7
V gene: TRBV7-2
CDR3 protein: CASSLERGGYEQYF
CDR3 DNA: TGTGCCAGCAGCTTGGAGCGGGGGGGCTACGAGCAGTACTTC

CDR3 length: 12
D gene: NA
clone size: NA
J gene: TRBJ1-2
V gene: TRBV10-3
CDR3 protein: CAISAQQGGYTF
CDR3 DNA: TGTGCCATCAGTGCGCAACAGGGAGGCTACACCTTC

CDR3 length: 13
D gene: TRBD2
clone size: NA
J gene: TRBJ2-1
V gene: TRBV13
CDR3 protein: CASSRGGYNEQFF
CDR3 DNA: TGTGCCAGCAGCCGCGGGGGCTACAATGAGCAGTTCTTC

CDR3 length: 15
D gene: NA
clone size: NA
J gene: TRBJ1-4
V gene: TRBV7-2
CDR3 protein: CASSLGPGTYEKLFF
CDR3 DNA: TGTGCCAGCAGCTTAGGCCCCGGGACATATGAAAAACTGTTTTTT

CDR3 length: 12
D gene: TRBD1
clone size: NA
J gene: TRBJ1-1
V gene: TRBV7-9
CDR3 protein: CASSSQGTEAFF
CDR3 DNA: TGTGCCAGCAGCTCACAGGGGACTGAAGCTTTCTTT

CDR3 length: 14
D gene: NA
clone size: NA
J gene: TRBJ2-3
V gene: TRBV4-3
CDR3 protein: CASSPNLFTDTQYF
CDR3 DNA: TGCGCCAGCAGCCCCAACCTATTCACAGATACGCAGTATTTT

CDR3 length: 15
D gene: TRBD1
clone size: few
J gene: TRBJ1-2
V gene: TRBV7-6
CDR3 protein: CASSLLPDRAYGYTF
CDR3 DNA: TGTGCCAGCAGCTTATTACCGGACAGGGCCTATGGCTACACCTTC

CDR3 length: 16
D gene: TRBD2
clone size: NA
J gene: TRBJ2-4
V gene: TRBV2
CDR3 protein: CASKGVRGGAGNIQYF
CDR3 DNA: TGTGCCAGCAAAGGGGTACGCGGGGGGGCCGGAAACATTCAGTACTTC

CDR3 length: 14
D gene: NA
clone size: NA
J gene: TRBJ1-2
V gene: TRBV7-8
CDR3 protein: CASSLSRLNYGYTF
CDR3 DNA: TGTGCCAGCAGCTTGTCCAGGCTTAACTATGGCTACACCTTC

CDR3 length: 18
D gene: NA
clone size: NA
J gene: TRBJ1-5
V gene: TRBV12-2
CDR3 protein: CASRLSNRGEGLRQPQHF
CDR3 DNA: TGTGCAAGTCGCCTATCAAACAGGGGAGAAGGTTTAAGGCAGCCCCAGCATTTT